These 23 T cell receptor beta chains were all obtained from the same sample, sequenced in a study of response to subunit inactivated influenza vaccine. TCRdb re-called the RT-PCR reads with MiXCR, one entry per CDR3 protein. This table has more than 200,000 distinct CDR3 sequences, 9% to 15% appearing once. Material: non-naive T cells sorted from PBMCs, obtained 14 to 15 days before vaccination. The receptors shown here come from a man in his forties or fifties who received an inactivated influenza vaccine.

There are a few counts of this clonotype. V is TRBV4-2 and J is TRBJ2-7; D possibly uses TRBD1 or TRBD2 (5 bases each). CDR1 and CDR2 from the germline V gene are LGHNA and YNFKEQ. V gave up 3 bases and J gave up 5 bases, with 14 bases separating them. The CDR3 has 14 residues. The chain's CDR3 is CASSHPTGGDEQYF. CDR3 in DNA: TGTGCCAGCAGCCATCCCACAGGAGGTGACGAGCAGTACTTC.

Only a few counts were recorded for this clonotype. The chain is built from TRBV20-1 and TRBJ2-5; D unresolved. The CDR3 has 10 residues. The V end was cut by 7 bases, the J end by 3 bases, with 6 bases between. CDR1 and CDR2 from the germline V gene are DFQATT and SNEGSKA (reference sequence). The CDR3 region is CSGEEETQYF. CDR3 coding DNA: TGCAGTGGAGAAGAAGAGACCCAGTACTTC.

This clonotype has ten or more counts. CDR3 nucleotide sequence: TGCAGTGCTATAAGGCAGACGCGCTATCCCCTACGAGGTGGGCAGTACTTC. It codes for CSAIRQTRYPLRGGQYF. The rearrangement joins TRBV20-1 to TRBJ2-7; no clear D. The V gene lost 4 bases and the J gene lost 9 bases, with 31 bases spanning the gap. The CDR3 length is 17 residues. The germline gives CDR1 DFQATT, CDR2 SNEGSKA (reference sequence).

There are a few counts of this clonotype. The rearrangement uses TRBV29-1 and TRBJ2-1, with TRBD2 matching 14 bases. CDR3 length equals 17 residues. V shed 4 bases, J shed 1 base, and the junction held 6 bases outside the gene matches. Germline V CDR1 and CDR2: SQVTM, ANQGSEA. CDR3 in DNA: TGCAGCGTTGGAGGGACTAGCGGGGGTTGGTCCTACAATGAGCAGTTCTTC. Translating it yields CSVGGTSGGWSYNEQFF.

Ten or more counts support this clonotype. The chain links TRBV5-1 to TRBJ2-7; D may be TRBD2 (6 bases). Germline assignment: CDR1 SGHRS and CDR2 YFSETQ. The CDR3 totals 15 residues. The V end lost 2 bases, the J end lost 3 bases, and 15 bases lay between the germline ends. The CDR3, as DNA: TGCGCCAGCAGCTTTACCGGGACTGAAAACTACGAGCAGTACTTC. Translating gives CASSFTGTENYEQYF.

This chain uses TRBV3-1 with TRBJ1-2; D call uncertain. The length of the CDR3 is 12 residues. CDR1 is LGHDT and CDR2 is YNNKEL in the germline V gene (reference sequence). Trimming took 2 bases from V and 5 from J, leaving 6 bases between them. The CDR3 nucleotides are TGTGCCAGCAGCCAACGGGAGTATGGCTACACCTTC. It yields the protein CASSQREYGYTF.

The chain couples TRBV25-1 to TRBJ2-2; no reliable D call. V was shortened by 6 bases and J by 4 bases, with 6 bases between the two germline ends. The CDR3 extends over 12 amino acids. CDR1 is MGHDK and CDR2 is SYGVNS in the germline V gene. The CDR3 spells CASRWGTGELFF. CDR3 sequence (DNA): TGTGCCAGCAGATGGGGCACCGGGGAGCTGTTTTTT.

The chain is built from TRBV5-1 and TRBJ2-3; 14 nucleotides agree with TRBD2. V gave up 4 bases and J gave up 6 bases; unmatched junction bases: 7. The CDR3 consists of 16 residues. From germline, CDR1 is SGHRS and CDR2 YFSETQ. The CDR3 reads CASSPRLAGGFDTQYF. The CDR3 region has the DNA TGCGCCAGCAGCCCACGACTAGCGGGAGGGTTCGATACGCAGTATTTT.

This clonotype showed up many times. The chain employs TRBV29-1 and TRBJ2-3, with TRBD2 matching over 10 bases. The germline gives CDR1 SQVTM, CDR2 ANQGSEA. The CDR3 loop spans 16 amino acids. With 4 bases clipped from V and 5 bases from J, the junction kept 12 bases outside the gene matches. The DNA of the CDR3 is TGCAGCGTTGGACACCTAGCGGGGGAAAGAGGAGATACGCAGTATTTT. Translated: CSVGHLAGERGDTQYF.

In this sample, this clonotype turned up a few times. The J gene is TRBJ2-2, the V gene TRBV29-1, with D uncertain. Germline CDR1 is SQVTM and CDR2 is ANQGSEA. V shed 4 bases and J shed 2 bases, with 11 bases lying between them. The CDR3 totals 14 residues. CDR3 sequence reads: CSVGTSLNTGELFF. CDR3 in DNA: TGCAGCGTTGGAACGTCACTTAACACCGGGGAGCTGTTTTTT.

This sequence joins TRBV20-1 and TRBJ2-3; D is undetermined. V lost 3 bases to trimming and J lost 5 bases, with 12 bases between them. CDR3 length: 13 amino acids. Germline CDR1 and CDR2: DFQATT and SNEGSKA (reference sequence). The DNA of the CDR3 is TGCAGTGCTAGCCGGTCTGGTGGAGATACGCAGTATTTT. Protein sequence: CSASRSGGDTQYF.

In its sample, this clonotype was seen many times. The genes are TRBV6-6 and TRBJ2-7; 8 bases are shared with TRBD1. Germline V gene sequence: CDR1 MNHNY, CDR2 SVGAGI (reference sequence). CDR3 size: 13 residues. The V gene end was trimmed by 6 bases and the J gene end by 5 bases; junction bases not matched to a gene: 6. CDR3 in amino acids: CASRKTGVNEQYF. DNA for the CDR3: TGTGCCAGCAGGAAGACAGGGGTCAACGAGCAGTACTTC.

This clonotype has a count of ten or more. CDR3 in amino acids: CASSKTGINQPQHF. The DNA for the CDR3 is TGTGCCAGCAGTAAGACAGGGATCAATCAGCCCCAGCATTTT. This chain connects TRBV6-1 to TRBJ1-5, with 7 nucleotides matching TRBD1. The V gene end was trimmed by 5 bases and the J gene end by 3 bases; junction bases not matched to a gene: 4. This CDR3 spans 14 amino acids. Germline V gene lookup returns CDR1 MNHNS and CDR2 SASEGT.

The chain links TRBV6-1 to TRBJ2-7; 9 bases are a match to TRBD2. Germline V gene sequence: CDR1 MNHNS, CDR2 SASEGT. With V trimmed by 8 bases and J by 0 bases, 11 bases remained unmatched. The CDR3 is made up of 16 amino acids. CDR3 protein: CASSRGASGVSYEQYF. For the CDR3, the DNA is TGTGCCAGCTCAAGGGGTGCTAGCGGGGTCTCCTACGAGCAGTACTTC.

The table lists this clonotype with a few counts. The V and J genes are TRBV4-1 and TRBJ2-3, with D unresolved. CDR1 is MGHRA and CDR2 is YSYEKL in the germline V gene. The CDR3 covers 15 residues. V lost 3 bases to trimming and J lost 3 bases, with 13 bases between them. In DNA, the CDR3 is TGCGCCAGCAGCCAGATATCGGACGCGACAGATACGCAGTATTTT. The encoded protein is CASSQISDATDTQYF.

The CDR3 reads CASSQERLALSAGTDTQYF. CDR3 bases: TGTGCCAGCAGCCAAGAAAGACTAGCGCTGTCCGCTGGCACAGATACGCAGTATTTT. This sequence joins TRBV3-1 and TRBJ2-3, with 8 positions matching TRBD2. The CDR3 consists of 19 residues. Germline V gene data show CDR1 as LGHDT and CDR2 as YNNKEL (reference sequence). Germline trimming cut 0 bases from V and 1 base from J; bases unmatched to any gene: 12.

In its sample, this clonotype was seen a few times. The chain recombines TRBV5-1 with TRBJ1-1; 7 nucleotides agree with TRBD1. J lost 6 bases, V lost 5 bases, and 10 bases had no gene match. Germline V gene lookup returns CDR1 SGHRS and CDR2 YFSETQ. The CDR3 consists of 14 residues. The CDR3 protein is CASRQDRVLAEAFF. CDR3 coding DNA: TGCGCCAGCAGGCAAGACAGGGTTCTGGCTGAAGCTTTCTTT.

This clonotype was observed at least ten times. The chain couples TRBV5-1 to TRBJ2-7; D gene uncertain. The germline V gene encodes CDR1 SGHRS and CDR2 YFSETQ. The V end was cut by 0 bases, the J end by 0 bases, with 10 bases between. CDR3 length equals 15 residues. As DNA, the CDR3 is TGCGCCAGCAGCTTGGGGGGTCGGAGCTCCTACGAGCAGTACTTC. Protein sequence: CASSLGGRSSYEQYF.

In its sample, this clonotype was seen a few times. The chain couples TRBV6-2 or TRBV6-3 to TRBJ2-1, with 11 nucleotides matching TRBD2. Germline lookup yields CDR1 MNHEY and CDR2 SVGEGT. The CDR3 runs to 17 residues. V lost 6 bases, J lost 5 bases, and 12 bases stayed unmatched. CDR3 DNA sequence: TGTGCCAGCAGGCTTAGCGGGAGGGCCTCCTTTAACAATGAGCAGTTCTTC. This sequence encodes CASRLSGRASFNNEQFF.

This clonotype was recorded a few times. V usage is TRBV12-3 or TRBV12-4 and J usage is TRBJ2-3; the D gene is possibly TRBD1 (6 bases). The CDR3 consists of 15 residues. Trimming removed 5 bases from V and 6 bases from J, with 18 bases in between. The CDR3 coding sequence is TGTGCCAGCAGTGCGCAGGGGACCCCAGTGGATACGCAGTATTTT. Amino acids: CASSAQGTPVDTQYF.

The J gene is TRBJ2-1, the V gene TRBV4-3; D call uncertain. The germline V and J ends were trimmed by 2 bases and 0 bases, with 11 bases remaining between them. Germline V lookup: CDR1 LGHNA, CDR2 YSLEER. The CDR3 extends over 16 amino acids. For the CDR3, the DNA is TGCGCCAGCAGCCAATTGCTTTCCAGCTCCTACAATGAGCAGTTCTTC. Its translation: CASSQLLSSSYNEQFF.

The genes are TRBV6-5 and TRBJ2-7; TRBD1 matches 7 bases. The junction had 5 bases not matched to a gene; V was cut back by 4 bases and J by 2 bases. The V gene's germline CDR1 is MNHEY and CDR2 SVGAGI. The CDR3 contains 14 residues. The CDR3 bases are TGTGCCAGCAGTTCCGGGACAGCCACCTACGAGCAGTACTTC. Protein product: CASSSGTATYEQYF.

This clonotype occurred a few times. J is TRBJ2-1 and V is TRBV30; 10 bases line up with TRBD2. Germline CDR1 is GTSNPN and CDR2 is SVGIG (reference sequence). The CDR3 loop spans 18 amino acids. Trimming removed 4 bases from V and 1 base from J; junction bases left unmatched: 13. CDR3 DNA: TGTGCCTGGAAACGGGCTAGCGGGAGATACAAATCCTACAATGAGCAGTTCTTC. Translating gives CAWKRASGRYKSYNEQFF.